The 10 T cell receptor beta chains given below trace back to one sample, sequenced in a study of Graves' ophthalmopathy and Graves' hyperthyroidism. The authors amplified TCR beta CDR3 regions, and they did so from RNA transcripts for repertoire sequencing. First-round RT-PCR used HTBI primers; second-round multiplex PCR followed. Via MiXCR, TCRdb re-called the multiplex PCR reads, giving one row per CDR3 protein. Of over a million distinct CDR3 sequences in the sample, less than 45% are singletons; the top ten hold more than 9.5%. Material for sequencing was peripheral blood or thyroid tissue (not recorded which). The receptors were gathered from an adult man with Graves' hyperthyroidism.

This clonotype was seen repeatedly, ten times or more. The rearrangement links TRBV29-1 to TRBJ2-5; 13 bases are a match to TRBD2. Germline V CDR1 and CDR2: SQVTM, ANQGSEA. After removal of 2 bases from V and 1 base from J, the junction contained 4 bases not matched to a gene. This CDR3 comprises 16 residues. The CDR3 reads CSVELTSGGSQETQYF. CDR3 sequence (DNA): TGCAGCGTTGAACTGACTAGCGGGGGGTCCCAAGAGACCCAGTACTTC. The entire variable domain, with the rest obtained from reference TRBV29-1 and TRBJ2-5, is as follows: SAVISQKPSRDICQRGTSLTIQCQVDSQVTMMFWYRQQPGQSLTLIATANQGSEATYESGFVIDKFPISRPNLTFSTLTVSNMSPEDSSIYLCSVELTSGGSQETQYFGPGTRLLVL.

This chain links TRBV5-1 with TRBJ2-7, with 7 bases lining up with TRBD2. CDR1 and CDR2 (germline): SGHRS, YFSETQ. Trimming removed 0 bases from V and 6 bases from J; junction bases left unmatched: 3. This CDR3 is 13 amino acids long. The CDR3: CASSLGGLFEQYF. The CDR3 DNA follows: TGCGCCAGCAGCTTGGGGGGACTATTCGAGCAGTACTTC. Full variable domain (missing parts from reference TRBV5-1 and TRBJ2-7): KAGVTQTPRYLIKTRGQQVTLSCSPISGHRSVSWYQQTPGQGLQFLFEYFSETQRNKGNFPGRFSGRQFSNSRSEMNVSTLELGDSALYLCASSLGGLFEQYFGPGTRLTVT.

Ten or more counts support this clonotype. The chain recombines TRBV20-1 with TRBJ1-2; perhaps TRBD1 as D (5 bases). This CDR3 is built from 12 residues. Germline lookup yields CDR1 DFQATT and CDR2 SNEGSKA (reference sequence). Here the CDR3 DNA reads TGCAGGGCAATGGGGGGGTACTCTGGCTACACCTTC. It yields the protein CRAMGGYSGYTF.

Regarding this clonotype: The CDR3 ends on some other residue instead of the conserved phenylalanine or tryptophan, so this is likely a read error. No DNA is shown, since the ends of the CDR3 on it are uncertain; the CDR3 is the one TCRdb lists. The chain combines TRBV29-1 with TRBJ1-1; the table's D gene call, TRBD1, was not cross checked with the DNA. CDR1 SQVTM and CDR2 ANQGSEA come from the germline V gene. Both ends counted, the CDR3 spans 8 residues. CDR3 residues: CSVPGTGS.

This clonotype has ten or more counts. CDR3 amino acids: CASSDDHTGNHEQYF. CDR3 nucleotides: TGTGCCAGCAGCGACGACCATACAGGGAACCACGAGCAGTACTTC. The rearrangement uses TRBV11-1 and TRBJ2-7; D is possibly TRBD1 (6 bases). The CDR3 consists of 15 residues. CDR1 SGHAT and CDR2 FQDESV come from the germline V gene (reference sequence). V lost 5 bases and J lost 5, with 19 bases in between. The variable domain in full, completed from reference TRBV11-1 and TRBJ2-7, reads EAEVAQSPRYKITEKSQAVAFWCDPISGHATLYWYRQILGQGPELLVQFQDESVVDDSQLPKDRFSAERLKGVDSTLKIQPAELGDSAMYLCASSDDHTGNHEQYFGPGTRLTVT.

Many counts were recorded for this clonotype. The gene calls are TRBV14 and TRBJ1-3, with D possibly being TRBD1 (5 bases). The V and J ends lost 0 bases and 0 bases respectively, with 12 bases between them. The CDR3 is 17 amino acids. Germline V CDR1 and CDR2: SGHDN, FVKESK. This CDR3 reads CASSQDQGPYSGNTIYF. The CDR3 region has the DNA TGTGCCAGCAGCCAAGACCAGGGACCGTACTCTGGAAACACCATATATTTT.

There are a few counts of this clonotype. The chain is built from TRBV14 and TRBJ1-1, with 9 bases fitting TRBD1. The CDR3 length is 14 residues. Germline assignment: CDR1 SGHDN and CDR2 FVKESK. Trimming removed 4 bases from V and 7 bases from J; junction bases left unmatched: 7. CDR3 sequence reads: CASSPRGTGNEAFF. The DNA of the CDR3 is TGTGCCAGCAGCCCCAGAGGGACAGGGAATGAAGCTTTCTTT.

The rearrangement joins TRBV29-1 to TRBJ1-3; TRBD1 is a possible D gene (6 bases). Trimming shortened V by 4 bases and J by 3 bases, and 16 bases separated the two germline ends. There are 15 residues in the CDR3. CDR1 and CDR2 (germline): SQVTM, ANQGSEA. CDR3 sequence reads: CSVGRGTGHGNTIYF. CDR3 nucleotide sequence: TGCAGCGTTGGAAGGGGGACGGGCCATGGAAACACCATATATTTT.

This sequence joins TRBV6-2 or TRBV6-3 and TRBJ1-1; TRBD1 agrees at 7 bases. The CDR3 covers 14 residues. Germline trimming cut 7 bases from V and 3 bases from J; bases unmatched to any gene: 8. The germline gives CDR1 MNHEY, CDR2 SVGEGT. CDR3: CASTKPTGYTEAFF. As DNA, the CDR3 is TGTGCCAGCACCAAACCGACAGGGTACACTGAAGCTTTCTTT.

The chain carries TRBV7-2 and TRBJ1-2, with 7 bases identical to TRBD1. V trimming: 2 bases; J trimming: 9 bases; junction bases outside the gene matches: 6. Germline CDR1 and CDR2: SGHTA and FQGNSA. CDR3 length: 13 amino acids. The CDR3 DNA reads TGTGCCAGCAGCTTACAGGGGGAAGAGTGCTACACCTTC. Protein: CASSLQGEECYTF.